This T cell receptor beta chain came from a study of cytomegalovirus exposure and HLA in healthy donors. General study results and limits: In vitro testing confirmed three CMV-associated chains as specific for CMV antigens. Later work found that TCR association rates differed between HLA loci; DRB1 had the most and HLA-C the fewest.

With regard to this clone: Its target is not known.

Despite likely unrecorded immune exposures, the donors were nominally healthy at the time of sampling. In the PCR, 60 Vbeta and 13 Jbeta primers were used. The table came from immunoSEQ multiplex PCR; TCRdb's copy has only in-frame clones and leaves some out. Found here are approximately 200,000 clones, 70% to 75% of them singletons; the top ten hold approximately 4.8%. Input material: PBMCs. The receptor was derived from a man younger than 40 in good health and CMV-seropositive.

CDR3 coding DNA: TGTGCCAGCAGCTTGGGAGGCTTTTACGAGCAGTACTTC. It translates to CASSLGGFYEQYF. The V and J genes are TRBV7-9 and TRBJ2-7; TRBD2 is a possible D gene (6 bases). The CDR3 extends over 13 amino acids. Trimming pared 3 bases from V and 4 bases from J, leaving 10 bases between. The germline CDR1 and CDR2 sequences are SEHNR and FQNEAQ (reference sequence). The complete variable domain, with remaining parts taken from reference TRBV7-9 and TRBJ2-7, reads DTGVSQNPRHKITKRGQNVTFRCDPISEHNRLYWYRQTLGQGPEFLTYFQNEAQLEKSRLLSDRFSAERPKGSFSTLEIQRTEQGDSAMYLCASSLGGFYEQYFGPGTRLTVT.